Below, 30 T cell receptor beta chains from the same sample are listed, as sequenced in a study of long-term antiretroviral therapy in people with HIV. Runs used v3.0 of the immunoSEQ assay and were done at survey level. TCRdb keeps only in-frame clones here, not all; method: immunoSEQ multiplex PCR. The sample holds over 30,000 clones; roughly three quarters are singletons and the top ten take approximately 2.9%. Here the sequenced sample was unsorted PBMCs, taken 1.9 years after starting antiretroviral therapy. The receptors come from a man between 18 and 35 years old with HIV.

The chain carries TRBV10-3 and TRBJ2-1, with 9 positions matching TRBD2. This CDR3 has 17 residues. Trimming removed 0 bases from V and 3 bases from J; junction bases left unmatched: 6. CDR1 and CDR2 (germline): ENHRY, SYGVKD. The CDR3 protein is CAISESQASGDYNEQFF. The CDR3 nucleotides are TGTGCCATCAGTGAGTCTCAGGCTAGCGGGGACTACAATGAGCAGTTCTTC.

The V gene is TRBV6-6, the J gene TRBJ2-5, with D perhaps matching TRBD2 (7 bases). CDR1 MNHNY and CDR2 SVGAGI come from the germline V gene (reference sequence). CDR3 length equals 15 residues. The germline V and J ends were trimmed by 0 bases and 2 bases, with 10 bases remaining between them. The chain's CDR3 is CASSYSRGGQETQYF. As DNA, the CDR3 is TGTGCCAGCAGTTACTCAAGGGGGGGACAAGAGACCCAGTACTTC.

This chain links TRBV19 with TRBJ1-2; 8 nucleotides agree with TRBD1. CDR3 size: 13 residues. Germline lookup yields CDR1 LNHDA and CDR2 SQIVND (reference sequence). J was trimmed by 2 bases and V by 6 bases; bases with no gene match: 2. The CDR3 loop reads CASRDRANYGYTF. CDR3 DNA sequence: TGTGCCAGTAGGGACAGGGCCAACTATGGCTACACCTTC.

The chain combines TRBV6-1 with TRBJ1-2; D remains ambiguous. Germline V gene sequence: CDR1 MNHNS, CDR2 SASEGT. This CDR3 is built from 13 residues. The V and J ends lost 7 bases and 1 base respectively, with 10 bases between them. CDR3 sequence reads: CASTMGLNYGYTF. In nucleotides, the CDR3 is TGTGCCAGCACCATGGGTCTTAACTATGGCTACACCTTC.

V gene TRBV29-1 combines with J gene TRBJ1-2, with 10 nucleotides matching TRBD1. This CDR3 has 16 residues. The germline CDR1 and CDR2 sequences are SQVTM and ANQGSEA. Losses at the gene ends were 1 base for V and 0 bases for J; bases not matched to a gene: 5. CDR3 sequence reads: CSVEGGQGWSNYGYTF. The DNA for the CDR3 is TGCAGCGTTGAAGGGGGACAGGGGTGGTCTAACTATGGCTACACCTTC.

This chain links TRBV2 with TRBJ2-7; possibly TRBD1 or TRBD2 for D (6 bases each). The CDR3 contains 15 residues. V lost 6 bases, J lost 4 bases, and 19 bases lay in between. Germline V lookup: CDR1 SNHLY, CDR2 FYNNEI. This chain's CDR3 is CASSDGRGVQYEQYV. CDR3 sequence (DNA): TGTGCCAGCAGCGATGGAAGGGGGGTACAATACGAGCAGTACGTC.

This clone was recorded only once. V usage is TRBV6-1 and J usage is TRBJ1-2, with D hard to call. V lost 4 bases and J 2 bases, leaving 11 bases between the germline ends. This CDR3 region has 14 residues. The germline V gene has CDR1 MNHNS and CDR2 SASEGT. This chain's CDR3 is CASSADVSNYGYTF. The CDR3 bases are TGTGCCAGCAGTGCTGACGTTTCAAACTATGGCTACACCTTC.

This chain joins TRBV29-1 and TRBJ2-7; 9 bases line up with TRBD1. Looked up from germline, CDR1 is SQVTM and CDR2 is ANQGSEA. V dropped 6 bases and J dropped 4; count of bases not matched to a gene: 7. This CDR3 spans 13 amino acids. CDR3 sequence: CSVVPGQGYEQYF. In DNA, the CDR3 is TGCAGCGTGGTACCGGGACAGGGATACGAGCAGTACTTC.

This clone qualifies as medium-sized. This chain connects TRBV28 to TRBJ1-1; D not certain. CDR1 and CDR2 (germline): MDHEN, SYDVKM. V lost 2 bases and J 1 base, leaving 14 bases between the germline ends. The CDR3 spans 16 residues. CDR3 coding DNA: TGTGCCAGCAGTTTAGGTTGGTACAGAGAGAACACTGAAGCTTTCTTT. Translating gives CASSLGWYRENTEAFF.

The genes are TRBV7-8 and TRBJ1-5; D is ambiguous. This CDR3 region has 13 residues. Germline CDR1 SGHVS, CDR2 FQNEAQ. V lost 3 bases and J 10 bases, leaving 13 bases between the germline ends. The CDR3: CASSFTDRSPQHF. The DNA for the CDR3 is TGTGCCAGCAGCTTTACGGACCGCTCTCCCCAGCATTTT.

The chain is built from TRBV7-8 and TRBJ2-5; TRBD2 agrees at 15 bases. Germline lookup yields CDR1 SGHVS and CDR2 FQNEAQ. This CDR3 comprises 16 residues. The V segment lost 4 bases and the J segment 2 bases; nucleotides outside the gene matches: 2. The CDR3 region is CASSWGTSGGQETQYF. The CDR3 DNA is TGTGCCAGCAGCTGGGGGACTAGCGGGGGGCAAGAGACCCAGTACTTC.

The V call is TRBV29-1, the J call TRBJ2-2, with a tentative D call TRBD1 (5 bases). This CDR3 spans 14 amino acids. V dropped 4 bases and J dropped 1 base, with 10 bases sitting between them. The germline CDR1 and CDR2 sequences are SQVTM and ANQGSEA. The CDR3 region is CSVGRQLNTGELFF. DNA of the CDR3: TGCAGCGTTGGGCGACAGTTGAACACCGGGGAGCTGTTTTTT.

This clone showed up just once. CDR3 DNA sequence: TGTGCCAGCAGTGACCACTCCGTGGTACGAGGCGGGATTTTTCGGGAGACCCAGTACTTC. Translating it yields CASSDHSVVRGGIFRETQYF. This chain uses TRBV6-1 with TRBJ2-5; possible D gene TRBD2, 6 bases. Germline V CDR1 and CDR2: MNHNS, SASEGT. This CDR3 contains 20 residues. V shed 3 bases and J shed 5 bases, with 31 bases lying between them.

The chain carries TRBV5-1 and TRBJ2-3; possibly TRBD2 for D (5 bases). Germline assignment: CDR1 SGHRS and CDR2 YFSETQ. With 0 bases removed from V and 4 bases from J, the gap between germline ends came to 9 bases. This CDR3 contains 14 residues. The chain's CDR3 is CASSLARGPDTQYF. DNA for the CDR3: TGCGCCAGCAGCTTGGCACGGGGTCCAGATACGCAGTATTTT.

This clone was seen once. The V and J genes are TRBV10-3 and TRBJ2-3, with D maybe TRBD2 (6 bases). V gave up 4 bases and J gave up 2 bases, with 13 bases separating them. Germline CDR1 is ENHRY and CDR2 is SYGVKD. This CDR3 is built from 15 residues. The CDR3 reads CAISVEGLNTDTQYF. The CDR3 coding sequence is TGTGCCATCAGTGTGGAGGGCTTAAACACAGATACGCAGTATTTT.

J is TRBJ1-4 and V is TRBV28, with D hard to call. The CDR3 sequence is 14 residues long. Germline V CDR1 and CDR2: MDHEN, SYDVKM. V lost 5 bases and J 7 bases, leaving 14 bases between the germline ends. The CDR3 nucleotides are TGTGCCAGCAGTCGCTCTAACGTTGGTGAAAAACTGTTTTTT. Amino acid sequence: CASSRSNVGEKLFF.

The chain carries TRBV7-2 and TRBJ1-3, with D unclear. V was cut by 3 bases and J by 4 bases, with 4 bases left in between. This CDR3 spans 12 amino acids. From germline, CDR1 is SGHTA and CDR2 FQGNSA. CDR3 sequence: CASSFYGNTIYF. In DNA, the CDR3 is TGTGCCAGCAGCTTTTACGGAAACACCATATATTTT.

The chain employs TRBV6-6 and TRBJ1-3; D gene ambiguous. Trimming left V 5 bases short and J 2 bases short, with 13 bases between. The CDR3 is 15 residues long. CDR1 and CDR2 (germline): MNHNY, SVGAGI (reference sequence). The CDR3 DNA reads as TGTGCCAGCAGTGACCGTGAGAGTGCTGGAAACACCATATATTTT. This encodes CASSDRESAGNTIYF.

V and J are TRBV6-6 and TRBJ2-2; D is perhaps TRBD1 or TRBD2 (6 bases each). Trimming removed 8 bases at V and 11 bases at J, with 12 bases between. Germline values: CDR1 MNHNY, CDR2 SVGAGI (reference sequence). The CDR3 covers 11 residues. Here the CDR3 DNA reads TGTGCCAGCCCCGCGGGACACGAGCTGTTTTTT. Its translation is CASPAGHELFF.

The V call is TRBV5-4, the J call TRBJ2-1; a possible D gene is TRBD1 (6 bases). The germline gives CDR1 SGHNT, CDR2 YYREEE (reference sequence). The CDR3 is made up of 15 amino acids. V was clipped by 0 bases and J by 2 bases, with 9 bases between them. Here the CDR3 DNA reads TGTGCCAGCAGCTTGGGGGGGCTGGCCTACAATGAGCAGTTCTTC. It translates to CASSLGGLAYNEQFF.

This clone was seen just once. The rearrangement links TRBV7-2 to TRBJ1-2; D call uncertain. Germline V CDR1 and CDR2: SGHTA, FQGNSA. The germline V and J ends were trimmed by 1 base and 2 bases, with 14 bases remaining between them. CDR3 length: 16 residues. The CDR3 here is CASSLEARGTNYGYTF. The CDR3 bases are TGTGCCAGCAGCTTAGAAGCTCGGGGAACAAACTATGGCTACACCTTC.

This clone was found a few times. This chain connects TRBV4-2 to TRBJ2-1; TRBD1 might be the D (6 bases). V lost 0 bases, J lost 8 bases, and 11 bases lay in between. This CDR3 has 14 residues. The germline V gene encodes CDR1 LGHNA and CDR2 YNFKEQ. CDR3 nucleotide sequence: TGTGCCAGCAGCCAAGATGGGGGCCAGGATGAGCAGTTCTTC. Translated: CASSQDGGQDEQFF.

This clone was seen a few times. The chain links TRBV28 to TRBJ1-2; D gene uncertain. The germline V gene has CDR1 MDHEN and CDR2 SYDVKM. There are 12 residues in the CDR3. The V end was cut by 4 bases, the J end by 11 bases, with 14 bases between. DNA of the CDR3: TGTGCCAGCAGTTCCTCGACGGTTACATACACCTTC. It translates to CASSSSTVTYTF.

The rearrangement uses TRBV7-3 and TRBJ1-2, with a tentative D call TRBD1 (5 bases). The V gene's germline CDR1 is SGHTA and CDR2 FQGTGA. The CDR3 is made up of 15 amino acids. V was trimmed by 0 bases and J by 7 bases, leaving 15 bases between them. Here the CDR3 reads CASSLTSENQGGYTF. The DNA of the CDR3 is TGTGCCAGCAGCTTAACGTCGGAGAATCAGGGTGGCTACACCTTC.

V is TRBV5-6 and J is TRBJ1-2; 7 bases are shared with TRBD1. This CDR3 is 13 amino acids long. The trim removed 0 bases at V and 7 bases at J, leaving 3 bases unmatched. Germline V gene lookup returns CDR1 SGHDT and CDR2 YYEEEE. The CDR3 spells CASSLGGQLGYTF. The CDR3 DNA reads TGTGCCAGCAGCTTGGGGGGACAGCTTGGCTACACCTTC.

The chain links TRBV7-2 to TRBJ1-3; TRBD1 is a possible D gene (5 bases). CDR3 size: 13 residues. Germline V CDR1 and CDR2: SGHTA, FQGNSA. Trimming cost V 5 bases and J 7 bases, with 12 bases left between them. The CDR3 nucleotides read TGTGCCAGCAGCCCACCAGGGAGGAACACCATATATTTT. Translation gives CASSPPGRNTIYF.

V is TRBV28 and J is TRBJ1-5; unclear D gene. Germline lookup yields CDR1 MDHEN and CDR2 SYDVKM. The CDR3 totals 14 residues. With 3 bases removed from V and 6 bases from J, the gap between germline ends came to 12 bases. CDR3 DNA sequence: TGTGCCAGCAGTTTCCCCGGCGGTACTCAGCCCCAGCATTTT. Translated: CASSFPGGTQPQHF. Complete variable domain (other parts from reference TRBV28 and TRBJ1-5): DVKVTQSSRYLVKRTGEKVFLECVQDMDHENMFWYRQDPGLGLRLIYFSYDVKMKEKGDIPEGYSVSREKKERFSLILESASTNQTSMYLCASSFPGGTQPQHFGDGTRLSIL.

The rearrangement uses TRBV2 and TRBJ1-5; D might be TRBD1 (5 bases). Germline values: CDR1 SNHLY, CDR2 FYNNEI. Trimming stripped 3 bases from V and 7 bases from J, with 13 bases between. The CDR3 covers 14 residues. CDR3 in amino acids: CASSEGAGPQPQHF. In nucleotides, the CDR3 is TGTGCCAGCAGTGAGGGTGCGGGGCCCCAGCCCCAGCATTTT.

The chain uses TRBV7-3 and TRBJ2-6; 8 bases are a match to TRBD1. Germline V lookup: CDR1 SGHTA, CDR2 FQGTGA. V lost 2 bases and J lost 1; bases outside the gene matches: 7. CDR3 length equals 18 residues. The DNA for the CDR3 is TGTGCCAGCAGCTTAGGGACAGGCCTTTTGTCTGGGGCCAACGTCCTGACTTTC. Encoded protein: CASSLGTGLLSGANVLTF. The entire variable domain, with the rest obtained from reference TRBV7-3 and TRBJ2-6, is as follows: GAGVSQTPSNKVTEKGKYVELRCDPISGHTALYWYRQSLGQGPEFLIYFQGTGAADDSGLPNDRFFAVRPEGSVSTLKIQRTERGDSAVYLCASSLGTGLLSGANVLTFGAGSRLTVL.

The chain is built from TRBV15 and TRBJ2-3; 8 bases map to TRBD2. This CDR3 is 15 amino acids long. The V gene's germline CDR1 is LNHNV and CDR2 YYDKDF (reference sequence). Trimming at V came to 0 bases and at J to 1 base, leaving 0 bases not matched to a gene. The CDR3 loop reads CATSRERGGTDTQYF. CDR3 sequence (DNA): TGTGCCACCAGCAGAGAGCGGGGGGGCACAGATACGCAGTATTTT.